Below, 2 T cell receptor beta chains from the same sample are listed, as sequenced in a study of neurological immune-mediated disorders. TCRdb independently ran MiXCR on the 5' RACE reads; one entry per CDR3 protein. The sample contains approximately 48,000 distinct CDR3 sequences, 2.5% to 3.5% of which appear only once. The material sequenced was PBMCs. All receptors derive from a woman between 45 and 65 years old with multiple sclerosis.

Ten or more counts support this clonotype. J is TRBJ2-6 and V is TRBV15, with 10 bases matching TRBD1. Germline CDR1 reads LNHNV; CDR2 reads YYDKDF (reference sequence). J gave up 0 bases and V 1 base, and 0 bases lay outside the gene matches. The CDR3 runs to 17 residues. The CDR3 sequence is CATSRGDRGSGANVLTF. The CDR3 coding sequence is TGTGCCACCAGCAGAGGGGACAGGGGCTCTGGGGCCAACGTCCTGACTTTC.

The sample holds many counts of this clonotype. The chain combines TRBV20-1 with TRBJ1-2; D is unresolved. Germline CDR1 is DFQATT and CDR2 is SNEGSKA (reference sequence). The CDR3 has 12 amino acids. V lost 5 bases to trimming and J lost 2 bases, with 9 bases between them. The DNA of the CDR3 is TGCAGTGCTTCTCCTTCAAACTATGGCTACACCTTC. Protein sequence: CSASPSNYGYTF.